Each of the 31 T cell receptor beta chains below was sequenced from the same sample in a study of memory CD4+ T cells and cytomegalovirus serostatus. Clones were sequenced by immunoSEQ multiplex PCR, and TCRdb holds only the in-frame ones, with some missing. The table includes tens of thousands of clones, just over 75% detected once. Single viable CD3+CD4+CD8-CD45RO+ cells were sorted as the memory CD4+ T cells. Sample: memory CD4+ T cells from blood. Every receptor here comes from an adult in good health and CMV-seronegative.

J is TRBJ2-6 and V is TRBV28; tentatively, D is TRBD2 (5 bases). Trimming pared 3 bases from V and 0 bases from J, leaving 12 bases between. This CDR3 region has 17 residues. Germline V gives CDR1 MDHEN, CDR2 SYDVKM. CDR3 DNA: TGTGCCAGCAGTTTTGAGGGAATCGTCTCTGGGGCCAACGTCCTGACTTTC. Its translation: CASSFEGIVSGANVLTF.

The rearrangement links TRBV5-6 to TRBJ1-5, with 9 positions matching TRBD1. V dropped 1 base and J dropped 8; count of bases not matched to a gene: 10. The CDR3 has 16 residues. Looked up from germline, CDR1 is SGHDT and CDR2 is YYEEEE. CDR3 in DNA: TGTGCCAGCAGCTTGTTGAGTGGGACAGGGAGGGAGCCCCAGCATTTT. It is translated as CASSLLSGTGREPQHF.

This chain connects TRBV2 to TRBJ2-7, with D uncertain. The CDR3 runs to 15 residues. The germline gives CDR1 SNHLY, CDR2 FYNNEI. The ends were cut back, 4 bases at V and 6 bases at J, with 19 bases in the middle. CDR3 nucleotides: TGTGCCAGCAGTGGGGGAAAAATAAACTCCACCGAGCAGTACTTC. Protein: CASSGGKINSTEQYF.

The chain links TRBV7-8 to TRBJ2-7, with D possibly being TRBD2 (7 bases). V shed 1 base and J shed 2 bases, with 12 bases lying between them. Looked up from germline, CDR1 is SGHVS and CDR2 is FQNEAQ. The CDR3 runs 15 residues. CDR3 DNA: TGTGCCAGCAGCTTAGGGGGGGGGCCCGCCTACGAGCAGTACTTC. Protein: CASSLGGGPAYEQYF.

The chain has TRBV5-1 and TRBJ1-2; 12 bases agree with TRBD1. Germline V lookup: CDR1 SGHRS, CDR2 YFSETQ. The CDR3 runs to 14 residues. Trimming at V came to 3 bases and at J to 8 bases, leaving 5 bases not matched to a gene. The CDR3 DNA is TGCGCCAGCAGCTGGGACAGGGGGCATAAAGGCTACACCTTC. This gives the protein CASSWDRGHKGYTF.

This sequence joins TRBV30 and TRBJ1-2, with D tentatively TRBD1 (5 bases). The CDR3 totals 11 residues. Between the trimmed V and J ends, which lost 3 bases and 8 bases, there was a span of 10 bases. Germline V CDR1 and CDR2: GTSNPN, SVGIG (reference sequence). The chain's CDR3 is CAWRGVQGYTF. The CDR3 DNA is TGTGCCTGGAGAGGGGTACAGGGCTACACCTTC.

The rearrangement joins TRBV2 to TRBJ2-1; 10 bases line up with TRBD2. V lost 6 bases to trimming and J lost 9 bases; unmatched junction nucleotides: 11. CDR1 and CDR2 from the germline V gene are SNHLY and FYNNEI. The CDR3 is 15 residues long. The CDR3 nucleotides are TGTGCCAGCAGGGACCTAGCGGGAGCGTTCGGTGAGCAGTTCTTC. Amino acids: CASRDLAGAFGEQFF.

This clone was recorded only once. The V gene is TRBV11-2, the J gene TRBJ1-1, with D possibly TRBD1 on 5 matching bases. Trimming pared 1 base from V and 8 bases from J, leaving 8 bases between. The CDR3 sequence is 12 residues long. The germline V gene has CDR1 SGHAT and CDR2 FQNNGV. CDR3 in DNA: TGTGCCAGCAGCTTAGGCACAGGCGAAGCTTTCTTT. Encoded protein: CASSLGTGEAFF.

The chain joins TRBV5-1 to TRBJ1-6; D possibly corresponds to TRBD1 (5 bases). CDR1 SGHRS and CDR2 YFSETQ come from the germline V gene. The CDR3 is 16 amino acids. V dropped 4 bases and J dropped 9 bases, with 20 bases sitting between them. The CDR3 region has the DNA TGCGCCAGCAGCCCGCGGGGAGGGGAGGTAGGTTCACCCCTCCACTTT. Encoded protein: CASSPRGGEVGSPLHF. Full variable domain (rest looked up from reference TRBV5-1 and TRBJ1-6): KAGVTQTPRYLIKTRGQQVTLSCSPISGHRSVSWYQQTPGQGLQFLFEYFSETQRNKGNFPGRFSGRQFSNSRSEMNVSTLELGDSALYLCASSPRGGEVGSPLHFGNGTRLTVT.

This clone was detected once. This chain joins TRBV27 and TRBJ1-6, with a weak D call TRBD1 (6 bases). V dropped 4 bases and J dropped 5 bases, with 9 bases sitting between them. Per germline, CDR1 MNHEY and CDR2 SMNVEV (reference sequence). The CDR3 has 14 amino acids. DNA for the CDR3: TGTGCCAGCAGTTCTACAGGGCATAATTCACCCCTCCACTTT. This translates into CASSSTGHNSPLHF.

The V gene is TRBV5-8, the J gene TRBJ1-1; TRBD1 agrees at 10 bases. V lost 4 bases, J lost 4 bases, and 10 bases stayed unmatched. Germline assignment: CDR1 SGHTS and CDR2 YDEGEE. CDR3 length equals 16 residues. Here the CDR3 DNA reads TGTGCCAGCAGCCCGGGATATCGGACAGGGGGCACTGAAGCTTTCTTT. Its protein product is CASSPGYRTGGTEAFF.

This sequence joins TRBV5-1 and TRBJ1-1; the D is unclear. V was trimmed by 0 bases and J by 1 base, leaving 13 bases between them. This CDR3 region has 16 residues. CDR1 is SGHRS, CDR2 YFSETQ, per germline. The CDR3 DNA sequence: TGCGCCAGCAGCTTGGCCCCTCCGCCGACGAACACTGAAGCTTTCTTT. Translating gives CASSLAPPPTNTEAFF.

This chain links TRBV5-5 with TRBJ1-3, with a weak D call TRBD1 (6 bases). The CDR3 spans 15 residues. Germline lookup yields CDR1 SGHKS and CDR2 YYEKEE (reference sequence). Trimming pared 4 bases from V and 4 bases from J, leaving 15 bases between. The CDR3 loop is CASSHRDSRGNTIYF. As DNA, the CDR3 is TGTGCCAGCAGCCACAGGGATTCGCGGGGAAACACCATATATTTT.

This clone was counted a few times. J is TRBJ1-2 and V is TRBV4-3; TRBD1 aligns across 7 bases. The CDR3 length is 15 residues. Germline values: CDR1 LGHNA, CDR2 YSLEER. V trimming: 0 bases; J trimming: 2 bases; junction bases outside the gene matches: 3. CDR3 residues: CASSQEGRGNYGYTF. Here the CDR3 DNA reads TGCGCCAGCAGCCAAGAGGGCAGGGGGAACTATGGCTACACCTTC.

The chain couples TRBV7-8 to TRBJ2-5; D tentatively reads TRBD1 or TRBD2 (5 bases each). The V gene's germline CDR1 is SGHVS and CDR2 FQNEAQ. The CDR3 loop spans 13 amino acids. Trimming took off 5 bases at V and 2 bases at J, with 9 bases between the two ends. In DNA form, the CDR3 reads TGTGCCAGCAGCGGGACGGCGCAAGAGACCCAGTACTTC. It is translated as CASSGTAQETQYF.

This clone showed up just a few times. The chain joins TRBV7-2 to TRBJ1-1, with 8 nucleotides matching TRBD1. This CDR3 contains 14 residues. Germline-derived CDR1 and CDR2 are SGHTA and FQGNSA. V was pared by 5 bases and J by 7 bases, with 9 bases of the junction left unmatched. The CDR3 DNA follows: TGTGCCAGCAGCGTAGTGGTACAGGGGGGTGAAGCTTTCTTT. Translating it yields CASSVVVQGGEAFF.

V is TRBV10-3 and J is TRBJ1-5; D gene ambiguous. There are 15 residues in the CDR3. Germline CDR1 ENHRY, CDR2 SYGVKD. Trimming cost V 2 bases and J 0 bases, with 8 bases left between them. The CDR3, as DNA: TGTGCCATCAGTGAGGGAGGGAATAGCAATCAGCCCCAGCATTTT. Translation: CAISEGGNSNQPQHF.

This clone was seen once. The chain joins TRBV28 to TRBJ2-7; 9 bases are a match to TRBD1. The CDR3 spans 14 residues. The trim removed 6 bases at V and 5 bases at J, leaving 8 bases unmatched. CDR1 and CDR2 from the germline V gene are MDHEN and SYDVKM. The CDR3 is CASRPGDRENEQYF. The CDR3 coding sequence is TGTGCCAGCAGACCCGGGGACAGGGAAAACGAGCAGTACTTC.

This clone was picked up a small number of times. V gene TRBV4-2 combines with J gene TRBJ1-1; 12 bases are shared with TRBD1. V shed 4 bases and J 2 bases; nucleotides not matched to a gene: 5. This CDR3 has 16 amino acids. Germline V gives CDR1 LGHNA, CDR2 YNFKEQ. CDR3 region: CASSLGTGGLNTEAFF. The CDR3 bases are TGTGCCAGCAGCCTAGGGACAGGGGGCCTTAACACTGAAGCTTTCTTT.

The V and J genes are TRBV7-3 and TRBJ1-1; D is perhaps TRBD1 (5 bases). Germline CDR1 is SGHTA and CDR2 is FQGTGA. This CDR3 region has 16 residues. Trimming took 4 bases from V and 3 from J, leaving 18 bases between them. CDR3 region: CASSSELRGTYTEAFF. As DNA, the CDR3 is TGTGCCAGCAGCTCCGAGCTTAGGGGCACCTACACTGAAGCTTTCTTT.

In the case of this clone: Other DNA sequences in this sample translate to the same CDR3. The chain couples TRBV11-3 to TRBJ2-3; 7 positions match TRBD2. Germline V lookup: CDR1 SGHNT, CDR2 YENEEA. Germline trimming cut 5 bases from V and 2 bases from J; bases unmatched to any gene: 7. CDR3 size: 15 residues. CDR3 sequence (DNA): TGTGCCAGCAGCCCGGGAGGAGGCCCCACAGATACGCAGTATTTT. It yields the protein CASSPGGGPTDTQYF.

This clone was picked up a small number of times. The rearrangement uses TRBV28 and TRBJ1-2; no firm D call. V shed 5 bases and J shed 1 base, with 11 bases lying between them. Germline CDR1 and CDR2: MDHEN and SYDVKM. The length of the CDR3 is 14 residues. The CDR3 region is CASSQHGNNYGYTF. CDR3 coding DNA: TGTGCCAGCAGTCAACACGGGAATAACTATGGCTACACCTTC.

This clone turned up a few times. J is TRBJ1-2 and V is TRBV9, with 7 bases matching TRBD1. This CDR3 has 14 amino acids. Germline values: CDR1 SGDLS, CDR2 YYNGEE. The junction had 5 bases not matched to a gene; V was cut back by 0 bases and J by 6 bases. The CDR3 bases are TGTGCCAGCAGCGTAGCGGCACAGGGGAATGGCTACACCTTC. It specifies CASSVAAQGNGYTF.

This clone has just one count. The chain joins TRBV4-3 to TRBJ2-1; maybe TRBD2 (6 bases). The CDR3 has 12 residues. V was clipped by 3 bases and J by 7 bases, with 7 bases between them. CDR1 and CDR2 from the germline V gene are LGHNA and YSLEER. CDR3 residues: CASSHGTNEQFF. For the CDR3, the DNA is TGCGCCAGCAGCCATGGGACTAATGAGCAGTTCTTC.

The chain carries TRBV5-6 and TRBJ1-2, with a possible D match to TRBD1 (6 bases). The length of the CDR3 is 16 residues. Germline V gene data show CDR1 as SGHDT and CDR2 as YYEEEE. Trimming stripped 3 bases from V and 4 bases from J, with 19 bases between. The CDR3 sequence: CASSYPEGVKGYGYTF. CDR3 nucleotide sequence: TGTGCCAGCAGCTACCCCGAGGGGGTTAAGGGCTATGGCTACACCTTC. Full variable domain (missing parts from reference TRBV5-6 and TRBJ1-2): DAGVTQSPTHLIKTRGQQVTLRCSPKSGHDTVSWYQQALGQGPQFIFQYYEEEERQRGNFPDRFSGHQFPNYSSELNVNALLLGDSALYLCASSYPEGVKGYGYTFGSGTRLTVV.

The V and J genes are TRBV5-1 and TRBJ2-7; D is uncertain. Germline assignment: CDR1 SGHRS and CDR2 YFSETQ. Trimming shortened V by 4 bases and J by 5 bases, and 13 bases separated the two germline ends. The CDR3 consists of 13 residues. CDR3: CASSNPELHEQYF. The DNA of the CDR3 is TGCGCCAGCAGCAACCCAGAGCTCCACGAGCAGTACTTC. Based on the CDR3 plus reference TRBV5-1 and TRBJ2-7, the full variable domain is KAGVTQTPRYLIKTRGQQVTLSCSPISGHRSVSWYQQTPGQGLQFLFEYFSETQRNKGNFPGRFSGRQFSNSRSEMNVSTLELGDSALYLCASSNPELHEQYFGPGTRLTVT.

This sequence joins TRBV28 and TRBJ1-4, with D unresolved. V was shortened by 0 bases and J by 5 bases, with 7 bases between the two germline ends. Germline CDR1 MDHEN, CDR2 SYDVKM. The CDR3 is made up of 14 amino acids. In nucleotides, the CDR3 is TGTGCCAGCAGTTTATGGGGTCAGAATGAAAAACTGTTTTTT. Translated, it gives CASSLWGQNEKLFF.

V is TRBV6-1 and J is TRBJ1-1; tentative D call: TRBD1 (6 bases). CDR1 MNHNS and CDR2 SASEGT come from the germline V gene. There are 13 residues in the CDR3. The V and J ends lost 8 bases and 0 bases respectively, with 10 bases between them. The DNA for the CDR3 is TGTGCCAGCGGACAGTACATGAACACTGAAGCTTTCTTT. Translated: CASGQYMNTEAFF.

This chain uses TRBV4-3 with TRBJ1-5, with D possibly matching TRBD1 (5 bases). The V end lost 5 bases, the J end lost 9 bases, and 17 bases lay between the germline ends. Germline values: CDR1 LGHNA, CDR2 YSLEER. The CDR3 spans 14 residues. CDR3: CASSSRDGVGPQHF. CDR3 nucleotides: TGCGCCAGCAGCTCAAGGGACGGTGTGGGGCCCCAGCATTTT.

V and J are TRBV9 and TRBJ1-1; the match to TRBD1 covers 10 bases. Germline CDR1 is SGDLS and CDR2 is YYNGEE. CDR3 length: 15 residues. The V and J ends lost 3 bases and 4 bases, in that order; junction bases with no gene match: 6. CDR3 bases: TGTGCCAGCAGCGCCCACGGGACAGGGGCCACTGAAGCTTTCTTT. It yields the protein CASSAHGTGATEAFF.

The count of this clone is one. The CDR3 sequence: CASSTHGGDYGYTF. CDR3 coding DNA: TGTGCCAGTAGTACTCATGGAGGTGACTATGGCTACACCTTC. The chain carries TRBV19 and TRBJ1-2; D call uncertain. The CDR3 covers 14 residues. Trimming removed 4 bases at V and 3 bases at J, with 12 bases between. Germline loops: CDR1 LNHDA, CDR2 SQIVND (reference sequence).